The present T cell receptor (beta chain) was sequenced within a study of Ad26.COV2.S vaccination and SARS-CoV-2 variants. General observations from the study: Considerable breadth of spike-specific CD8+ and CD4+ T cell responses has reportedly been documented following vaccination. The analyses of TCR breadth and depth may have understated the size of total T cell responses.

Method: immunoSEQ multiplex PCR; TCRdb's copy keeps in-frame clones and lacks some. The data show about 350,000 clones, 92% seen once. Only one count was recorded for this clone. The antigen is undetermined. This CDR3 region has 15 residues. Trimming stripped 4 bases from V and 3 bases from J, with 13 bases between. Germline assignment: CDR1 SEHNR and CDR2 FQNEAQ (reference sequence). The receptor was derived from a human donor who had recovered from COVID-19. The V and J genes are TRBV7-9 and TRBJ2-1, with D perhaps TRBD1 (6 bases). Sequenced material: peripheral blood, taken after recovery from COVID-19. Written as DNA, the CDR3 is TGTGCCAGCAGCTCCAATCGGGACAACTACAATGAGCAGTTCTTC. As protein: CASSSNRDNYNEQFF.